Here is one TCR beta chain with its context. Enrollment of patients from Seattle took place during active infection, with longitudinal follow-up. Per the original methods: Scientists estimated how many nucleated cells there were by amplifying reference gene primers. Generated by immunoSEQ multiplex PCR, the TCRdb table keeps only in-frame clones and is missing some. V, J and clone size reflect that table, while D and trimming were determined from the DNA. Found here are roughly 170,000 clones, around 83% of them singletons; the top ten hold roughly 5%. These data are taken from a study of blood T cell repertoires in COVID-19. Background on the study: The origin of the acute and convalescent COVID-19 samples was the United States, Italy and Spain.

V shed 7 bases, J shed 2 bases, and the junction held 9 bases outside the gene matches. CDR3 length: 16 amino acids. The germline gives CDR1 MNHEY, CDR2 SMNVEV (reference sequence). This TCR derives from a woman between 45 and 60 years old with COVID-19, enrolled during active disease. The chain carries TRBV27 and TRBJ2-3, with 10 bases matching TRBD2. The material sequenced was peripheral blood. CDR3 loop: CASTKASGGLTDTQYF. The CDR3 region has the DNA TGTGCCAGCACTAAGGCTAGCGGGGGACTCACAGATACGCAGTATTTT.